This TCR beta chain came from a study of regulatory and conventional T cells in RAG deficiency. Findings of the study overall: Other subsets showed around 9.4-fold reductions, but Treg unique TCR beta sequences fell approximately 100-fold in these patients.

For this clone: Its antigen is undetermined.

Conventional CD4+ T cells were sorted from blood as CD25-low CD127-high cells. The CDR3 sequence is 14 residues long. V shed 6 bases, J shed 3 bases, and the junction held 7 bases outside the gene matches. CDR1 and CDR2 (germline): SNHLY, FYNNEI. TCRdb's table, derived via immunoSEQ multiplex PCR, lists solely in-frame clones and lacks some. The table lists about 30,000 clones, 90% to 95% of them singletons, with 0.15% to 0.2% in the top ten. The sample also formed part of further work on regulatory T cells. That paper states: Primers: 52 TRBV forward and 13 TRBJ reverse.

Sequenced material: CD25- CD4+ T cells sorted from blood. This chain links TRBV2 with TRBJ2-7, with TRBD1 matching over 8 bases. The sequence derives from a human donor in good health. The CDR3 region has the DNA TGTGCCAGCAGGCCAGGACAGGGTGTCTACGAGCAGTACTTC. This gives the protein CASRPGQGVYEQYF.